Reported below is one T cell receptor (beta chain). Its matching antigen is unknown. Germline loops: CDR1 SGHRS, CDR2 YFSETQ. Trimming removed 0 bases from V and 2 bases from J, with 8 bases in between. CDR3 length equals 14 residues. Amplification used 60 Vbeta primers and 13 Jbeta primers. Sequencing used immunoSEQ multiplex PCR; TCRdb keeps in-frame clones, though not all of them. The specimen's table records fewer than 100,000 clones. The record originates from a study of cytomegalovirus exposure and HLA in healthy donors. Study-level findings and limits: A link between a missense DCLRE1C variant and TCR beta V- and J-gene trimming emerged from a later analysis. Versus the roughly 670-donor mean, an Asian-associated ancestry cluster reportedly showed fewer N-insertions in a later analysis. In a later analysis, HLA-associated beta chains showed higher expansion and lower generation probabilities than comparable chains.

The TCR comes from a man over 45 in good health and CMV-seronegative. Sequenced input: PBMCs. The chain combines TRBV5-1 with TRBJ1-1; D remains ambiguous. The CDR3 DNA follows: TGCGCCAGCAGCTTGGGGGCAGCCAACACTGAAGCTTTCTTT. This translates into CASSLGAANTEAFF.